This T cell receptor (beta chain) originates from a study of OX40 agonist ivuxolimab in advanced cancers. In this sample, this clone turned up a few times. Its antigen is unknown. The assay was immunoSEQ multiplex PCR, and TCRdb's table has in-frame clones only and misses some. The sample carries about 17,000 clones, about 77% recorded once. V was pared by 5 bases and J by 6 bases, with 8 bases of the junction left unmatched. The CDR3 has 15 amino acids. The germline V gene has CDR1 SNHLY and CDR2 FYNNEI. Blood draws occurred at baseline, cycle 4 day 1, and cycle 7 day 1. Broader study findings: Patients who responded partially at 0.1-3.0 mg/kg showed clonal expansion ranking among the lowest.

The chain uses TRBV2 and TRBJ2-3; 10 bases match TRBD2. The receptor was derived from an adult with an advanced solid tumor such as melanoma, head and neck, liver or kidney cancer. Sequences were derived from CD4+ or CD8+ T cells sorted from blood, sampled in a trial of the OX40 agonist ivuxolimab. In nucleotides, the CDR3 is TGTGCCAGCAGTTACGCTAGCGGGAGCGGGGATACGCAGTATTTT. This sequence encodes CASSYASGSGDTQYF.